What follows is one TCR beta chain and its context. The target antigen is unknown. Clones were read by immunoSEQ multiplex PCR, and TCRdb kept only the in-frame ones, dropping some. The sample yields 12,000 or so clones, around nine tenths seen once. The sample originates from a study of chemoradiotherapy in HPV16-positive cancers. Broader study findings: HPV-specific T cells were functionally defined from only a couple of HPV16-positive patients. Better recurrence-free survival went with HPV-responsive T-cell expansion in HPV16-positive patients. During treatment, candidate HPV-specific clones and E7-related motifs expanded in tumor.

Samples were taken several times over chemoradiotherapy. The germline V gene has CDR1 MNHEY and CDR2 SVGAGI. Trimming pared 0 bases from V and 4 bases from J, leaving 12 bases between. CDR3 size: 15 residues. The TCR comes from a human donor with HPV-associated anogenital cancer. The specimen was blood, collected from a patient who underwent chemoradiotherapy. The chain joins TRBV6-5 to TRBJ2-5; D uncertain. The CDR3 DNA reads TGTGCCAGCAGTTACTCGATCCACACTGGAGAGACCCAGTACTTC. Its protein product is CASSYSIHTGETQYF.